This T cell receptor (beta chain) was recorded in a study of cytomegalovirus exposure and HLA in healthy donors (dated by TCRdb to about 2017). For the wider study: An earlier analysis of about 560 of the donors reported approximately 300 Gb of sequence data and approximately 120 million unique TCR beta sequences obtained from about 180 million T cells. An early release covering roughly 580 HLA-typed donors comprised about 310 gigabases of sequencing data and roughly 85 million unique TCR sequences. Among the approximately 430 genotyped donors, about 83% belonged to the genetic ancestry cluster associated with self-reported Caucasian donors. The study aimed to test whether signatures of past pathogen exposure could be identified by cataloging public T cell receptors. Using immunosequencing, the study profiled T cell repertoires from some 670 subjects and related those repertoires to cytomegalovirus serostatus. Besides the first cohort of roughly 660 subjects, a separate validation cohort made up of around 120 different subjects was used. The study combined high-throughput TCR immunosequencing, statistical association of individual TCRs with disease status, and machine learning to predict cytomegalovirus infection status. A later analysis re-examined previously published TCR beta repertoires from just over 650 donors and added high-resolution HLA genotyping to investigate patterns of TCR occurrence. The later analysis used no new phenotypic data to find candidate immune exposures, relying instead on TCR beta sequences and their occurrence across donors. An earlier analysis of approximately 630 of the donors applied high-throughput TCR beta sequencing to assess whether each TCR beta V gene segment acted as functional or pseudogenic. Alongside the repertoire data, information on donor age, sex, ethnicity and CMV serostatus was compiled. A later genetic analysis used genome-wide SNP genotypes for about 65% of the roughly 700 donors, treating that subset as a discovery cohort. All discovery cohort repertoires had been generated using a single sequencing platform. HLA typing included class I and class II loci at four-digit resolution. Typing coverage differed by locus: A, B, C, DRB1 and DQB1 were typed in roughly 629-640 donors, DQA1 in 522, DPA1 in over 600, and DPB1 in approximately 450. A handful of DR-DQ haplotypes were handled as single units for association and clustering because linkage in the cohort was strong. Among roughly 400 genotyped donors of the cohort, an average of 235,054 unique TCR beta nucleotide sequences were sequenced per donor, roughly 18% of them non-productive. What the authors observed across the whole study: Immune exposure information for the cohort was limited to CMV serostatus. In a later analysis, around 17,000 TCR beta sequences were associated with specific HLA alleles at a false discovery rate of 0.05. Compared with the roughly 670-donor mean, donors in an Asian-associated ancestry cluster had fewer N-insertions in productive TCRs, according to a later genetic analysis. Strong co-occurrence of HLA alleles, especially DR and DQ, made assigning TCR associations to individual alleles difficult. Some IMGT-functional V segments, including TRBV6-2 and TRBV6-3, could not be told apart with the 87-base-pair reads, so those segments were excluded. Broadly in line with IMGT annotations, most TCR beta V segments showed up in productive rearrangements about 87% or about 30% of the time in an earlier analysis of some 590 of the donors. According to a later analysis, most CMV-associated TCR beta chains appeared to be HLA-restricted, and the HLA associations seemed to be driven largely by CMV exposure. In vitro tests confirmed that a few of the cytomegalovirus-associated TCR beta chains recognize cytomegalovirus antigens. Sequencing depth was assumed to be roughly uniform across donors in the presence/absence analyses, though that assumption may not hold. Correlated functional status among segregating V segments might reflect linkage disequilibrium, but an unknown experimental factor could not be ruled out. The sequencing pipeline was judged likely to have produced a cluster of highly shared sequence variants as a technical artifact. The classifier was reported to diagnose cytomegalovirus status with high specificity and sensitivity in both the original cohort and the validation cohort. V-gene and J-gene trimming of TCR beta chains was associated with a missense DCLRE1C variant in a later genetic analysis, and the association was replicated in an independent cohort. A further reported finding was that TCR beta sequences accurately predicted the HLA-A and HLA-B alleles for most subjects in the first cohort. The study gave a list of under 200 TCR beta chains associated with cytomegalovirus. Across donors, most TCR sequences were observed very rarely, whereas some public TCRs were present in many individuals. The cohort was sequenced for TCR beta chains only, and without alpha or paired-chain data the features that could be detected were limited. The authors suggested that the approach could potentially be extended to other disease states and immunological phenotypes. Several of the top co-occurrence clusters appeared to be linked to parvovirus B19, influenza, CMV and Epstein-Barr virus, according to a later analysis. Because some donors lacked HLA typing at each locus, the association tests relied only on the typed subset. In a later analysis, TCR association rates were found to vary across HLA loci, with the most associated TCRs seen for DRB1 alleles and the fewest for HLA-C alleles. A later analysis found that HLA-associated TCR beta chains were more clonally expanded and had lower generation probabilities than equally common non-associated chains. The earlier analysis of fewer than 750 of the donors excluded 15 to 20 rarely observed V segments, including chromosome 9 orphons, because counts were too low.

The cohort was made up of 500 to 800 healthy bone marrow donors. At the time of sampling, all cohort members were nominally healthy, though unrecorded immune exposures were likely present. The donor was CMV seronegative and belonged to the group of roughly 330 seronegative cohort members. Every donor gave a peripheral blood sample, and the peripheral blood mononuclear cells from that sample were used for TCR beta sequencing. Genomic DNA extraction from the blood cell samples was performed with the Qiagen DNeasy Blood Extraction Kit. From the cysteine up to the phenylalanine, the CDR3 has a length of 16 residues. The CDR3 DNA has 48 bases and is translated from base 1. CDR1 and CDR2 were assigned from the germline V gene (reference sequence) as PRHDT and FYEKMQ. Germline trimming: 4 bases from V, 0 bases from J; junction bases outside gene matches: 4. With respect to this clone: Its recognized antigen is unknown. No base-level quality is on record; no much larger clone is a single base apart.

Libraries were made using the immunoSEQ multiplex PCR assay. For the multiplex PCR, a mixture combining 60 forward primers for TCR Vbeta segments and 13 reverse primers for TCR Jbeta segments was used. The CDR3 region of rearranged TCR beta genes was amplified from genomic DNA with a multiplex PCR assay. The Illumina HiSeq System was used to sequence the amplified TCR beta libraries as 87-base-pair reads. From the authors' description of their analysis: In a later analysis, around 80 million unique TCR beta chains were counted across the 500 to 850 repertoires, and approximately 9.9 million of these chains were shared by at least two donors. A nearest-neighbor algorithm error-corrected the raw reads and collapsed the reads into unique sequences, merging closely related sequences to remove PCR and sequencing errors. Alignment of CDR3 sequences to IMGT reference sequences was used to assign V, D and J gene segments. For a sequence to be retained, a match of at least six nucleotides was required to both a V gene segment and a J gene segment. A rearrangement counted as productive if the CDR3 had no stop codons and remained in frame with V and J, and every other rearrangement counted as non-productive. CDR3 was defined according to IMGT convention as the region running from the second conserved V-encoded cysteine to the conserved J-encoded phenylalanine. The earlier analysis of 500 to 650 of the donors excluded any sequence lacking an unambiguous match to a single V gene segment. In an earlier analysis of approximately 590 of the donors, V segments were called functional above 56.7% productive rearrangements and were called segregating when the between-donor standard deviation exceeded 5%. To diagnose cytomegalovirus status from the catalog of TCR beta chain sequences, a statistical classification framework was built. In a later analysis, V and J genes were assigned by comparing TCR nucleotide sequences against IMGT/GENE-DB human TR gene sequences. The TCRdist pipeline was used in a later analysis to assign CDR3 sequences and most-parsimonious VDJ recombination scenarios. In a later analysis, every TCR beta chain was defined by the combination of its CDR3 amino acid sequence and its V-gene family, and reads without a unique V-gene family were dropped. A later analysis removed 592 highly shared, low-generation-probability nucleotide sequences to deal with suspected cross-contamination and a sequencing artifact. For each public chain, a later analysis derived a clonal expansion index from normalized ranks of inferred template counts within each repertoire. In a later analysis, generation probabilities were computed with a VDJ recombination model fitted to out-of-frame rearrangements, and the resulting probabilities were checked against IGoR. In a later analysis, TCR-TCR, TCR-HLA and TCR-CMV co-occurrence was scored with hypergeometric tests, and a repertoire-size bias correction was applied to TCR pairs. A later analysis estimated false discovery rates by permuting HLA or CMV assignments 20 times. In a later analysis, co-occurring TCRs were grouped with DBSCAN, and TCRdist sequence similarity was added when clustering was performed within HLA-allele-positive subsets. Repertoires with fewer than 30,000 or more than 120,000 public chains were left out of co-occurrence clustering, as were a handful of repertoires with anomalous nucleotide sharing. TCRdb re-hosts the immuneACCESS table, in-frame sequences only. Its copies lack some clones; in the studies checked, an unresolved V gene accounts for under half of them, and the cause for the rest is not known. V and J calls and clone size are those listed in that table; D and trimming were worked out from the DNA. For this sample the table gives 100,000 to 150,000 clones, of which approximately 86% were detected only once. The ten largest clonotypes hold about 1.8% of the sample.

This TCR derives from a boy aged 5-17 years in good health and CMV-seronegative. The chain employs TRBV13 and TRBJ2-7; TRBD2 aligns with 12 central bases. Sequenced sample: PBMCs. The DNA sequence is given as TGTGCCAGCAGCTCGACTAGCGGGGGATTCTCCTACGAGCAGTACTTC. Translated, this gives CASSSTSGGFSYEQYF.